These T cell receptor beta chains were read from a single sample in a study of CD8+CD57+ T cells in acquired aplastic anemia. TCRdb independently ran MiXCR on the reads; one entry per CDR3 protein. The sample includes 180,000 or so distinct CDR3 sequences, 40% to 50% of them seen just once. Sequencing was done on a sample of sorted CD4+, CD8+, or CD8+CD57+ T cells (not recorded which) from PBMCs. The receptor set was obtained from a human donor with aplastic anemia. Each CDR3 is given without its conserved first and last residue.

v_call: TRBV29-1
cdr3_length: 11
cdr3_aa: SVEDPRYNEQF

v_call: TRBV20-1
cdr3_length: 10
cdr3_aa: SALGSNEKLF

v_call: TRBV2
cdr3_length: 11
cdr3_aa: ASKRQGVHEQF

v_call: TRBV7-6
cdr3_length: 9
cdr3_aa: ASSLTGEAF

v_call: TRBV20-1
cdr3_length: 9
cdr3_aa: SARGTDGYT

v_call: TRBV4-1
cdr3_length: 12
cdr3_aa: ASRPPGQTYDYT

v_call: TRBV3-1
cdr3_length: 13
cdr3_aa: ASSQGGQVNTEAF

v_call: TRBV12-3/TRBV12-4
cdr3_length: 13
cdr3_aa: ASRRTGVGNQPQH

v_call: TRBV5-6
cdr3_length: 13
cdr3_aa: ASSLMGAKGQPQH

v_call: TRBV24-1
cdr3_length: 10
cdr3_aa: ATSQTGGELF

v_call: TRBV5-1
cdr3_length: 11
cdr3_aa: ASKGTDNSPLH